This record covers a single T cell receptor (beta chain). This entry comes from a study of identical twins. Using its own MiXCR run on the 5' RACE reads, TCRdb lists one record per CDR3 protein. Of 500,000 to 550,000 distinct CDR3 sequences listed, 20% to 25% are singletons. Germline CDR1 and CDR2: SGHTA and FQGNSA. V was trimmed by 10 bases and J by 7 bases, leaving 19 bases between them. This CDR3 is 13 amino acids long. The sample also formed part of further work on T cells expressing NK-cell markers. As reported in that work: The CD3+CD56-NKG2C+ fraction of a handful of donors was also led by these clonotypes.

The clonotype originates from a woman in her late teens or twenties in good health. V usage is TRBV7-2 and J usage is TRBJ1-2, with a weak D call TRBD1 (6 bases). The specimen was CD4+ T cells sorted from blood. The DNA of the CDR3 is TGTGCCACCGGCGAAGGGGGGCGCGTTGGCTACACCTTC. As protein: CATGEGGRVGYTF.